Presented here are 26 T cell receptor beta chains from one specimen sequenced in a study of long-term antiretroviral therapy in people with HIV. Run at survey level, the immunoSEQ assay was version v3.0. The repertoire was sequenced with immunoSEQ multiplex PCR; TCRdb's copy has only in-frame clones and lacks some. Seen here are tens of thousands of clones, nearly 95% observed once, and the top ten hold about 3%. Material: unsorted PBMCs, obtained 3.7 years after starting antiretroviral therapy. All receptors derive from a woman between 50 and 59 years old with HIV.

CDR3: CASSQDLLVVGGTNYGYTF. DNA of the CDR3: TGCGCCAGCAGCCAAGATCTGCTGGTAGTAGGGGGAACTAACTATGGCTACACCTTC. The chain joins TRBV4-1 to TRBJ1-2, with D maybe TRBD1 (6 bases). The ends were cut back, 0 bases at V and 0 bases at J, with 20 bases in the middle. The germline gives CDR1 MGHRA, CDR2 YSYEKL. This CDR3 region has 19 residues.

This chain joins TRBV29-1 and TRBJ1-1; D gene uncertain. CDR1 is SQVTM and CDR2 is ANQGSEA in the germline V gene. V was clipped by 5 bases and J by 3 bases, with 13 bases between them. This CDR3 is built from 13 residues. DNA for the CDR3: TGCAGCGTTCTAAACGGCGGGGACACTGAAGCTTTCTTT. Its translation is CSVLNGGDTEAFF.

This sequence joins TRBV5-1 and TRBJ2-7, with D maybe TRBD2 (5 bases). Trimming removed 2 bases from V and 3 bases from J, with 12 bases in between. The CDR3 runs to 14 residues. Per the germline V gene, CDR1 is SGHRS and CDR2 is YFSETQ. As DNA, the CDR3 is TGCGCCAGCAGCTTTGGCGAAGGAGGCTACGAGCAGTACTTC. Translated: CASSFGEGGYEQYF. Variable domain in full (rest from reference TRBV5-1 and TRBJ2-7): KAGVTQTPRYLIKTRGQQVTLSCSPISGHRSVSWYQQTPGQGLQFLFEYFSETQRNKGNFPGRFSGRQFSNSRSEMNVSTLELGDSALYLCASSFGEGGYEQYFGPGTRLTVT.

This clone was picked up one time. This CDR3 is CASSTGTGELFF. CDR3 DNA: TGTGCCAGCAGTACGGGGACGGGGGAGCTGTTTTTT. The chain carries TRBV7-9 and TRBJ2-2, with D possibly called TRBD1 or TRBD2 (5 bases each). This CDR3 contains 12 residues. The V end was cut by 6 bases, the J end by 8 bases, with 10 bases between. The germline V gene has CDR1 SEHNR and CDR2 FQNEAQ (reference sequence). The full variable domain, its missing parts supplied by reference TRBV7-9 and TRBJ2-2, is DTGVSQNPRHKITKRGQNVTFRCDPISEHNRLYWYRQTLGQGPEFLTYFQNEAQLEKSRLLSDRFSAERPKGSFSTLEIQRTEQGDSAMYLCASSTGTGELFFGEGSRLTVL.

The chain carries TRBV11-2 and TRBJ1-1; the D is unclear. Trimming shortened V by 0 bases and J by 5 bases, and 7 bases separated the two germline ends. Germline CDR1 SGHAT, CDR2 FQNNGV. CDR3 length: 13 amino acids. For the CDR3, the DNA is TGTGCCAGCAGCTTAGACCCAAGAACTGAAGCTTTCTTT. Residues: CASSLDPRTEAFF.

The CDR3: CAWRPLDDLWVGETQYF. Written as DNA, the CDR3 is TGTGCCTGGAGGCCCCTTGATGACCTGTGGGTTGGCGAGACCCAGTACTTC. This rearrangement joins TRBV30 to TRBJ2-5; D call uncertain. V was pared by 3 bases and J by 5 bases, with 25 bases between. This CDR3 comprises 17 residues. Germline-derived CDR1 and CDR2 are GTSNPN and SVGIG (reference sequence).

This sequence joins TRBV27 and TRBJ2-5; D uncertain. Germline values: CDR1 MNHEY, CDR2 SMNVEV (reference sequence). V was clipped by 2 bases and J by 5 bases, with 3 bases between them. There are 11 residues in the CDR3. The CDR3 nucleotides are TGTGCCAGCAGTTTAGGGGAGACCCAGTACTTC. It translates to CASSLGETQYF.

As regards this clone: One end of the junction is discordant with germline, which a read error may explain. This chain uses TRBV7-7 with TRBJ2-2, with TRBD2 identical over 8 bases. Germline CDR1 and CDR2: SSHAT and FNYEAQ (reference sequence). The CDR3 runs to 16 residues. Written as DNA, the CDR3 is TGTGCTAGCAGCCCAGGGACTAGGGGTGTTATCGGGGAGCTGTTTTTT. Its protein product is CASSPGTRGVIGELFF.

The chain recombines TRBV12-5 with TRBJ2-3; D not resolved. The germline V gene has CDR1 LGHNT and CDR2 FRNRAP. The length of the CDR3 is 14 residues. Trimming pared 1 base from V and 3 bases from J, leaving 8 bases between. The CDR3 DNA is TGTGCTAGTGGTTTGGGGCTAGAAACAGATACGCAGTATTTT. Its protein is CASGLGLETDTQYF.

This chain joins TRBV5-1 and TRBJ2-5, with 10 bases aligning to TRBD1. Near its end, the DNA agrees better with TRBJ2-7, so the J call may be wrong. Germline assignment: CDR1 SGHRS and CDR2 YFSETQ. The CDR3 runs to 16 residues. This CDR3 is CASSLLGQGTSYEQYF. CDR3 DNA sequence: TGCGCCAGCAGCTTGTTGGGACAGGGGACGTCCTACGAGCAGTACTTC.

This chain links TRBV6-6 with TRBJ2-5; D is undetermined. This CDR3 has 14 residues. Per the germline V gene, CDR1 is MNHNY and CDR2 is SVGAGI (reference sequence). With 3 bases removed from V and 4 bases from J, the gap between germline ends came to 12 bases. This CDR3 reads CASSYLGNRETQYF. The CDR3, as DNA: TGTGCCAGCAGTTATCTCGGAAACAGAGAGACCCAGTACTTC.

In DNA form, the CDR3 reads TGTGCCAGCAGCTTACGTGTCGGAAACACCATATATTTT. It is translated as CASSLRVGNTIYF. The chain links TRBV7-2 to TRBJ1-3, with D uncertain. V lost 2 bases and J 4 bases, leaving 6 bases between the germline ends. Germline values: CDR1 SGHTA, CDR2 FQGNSA. The CDR3 length is 13 residues. The full variable domain, its missing parts supplied by reference TRBV7-2 and TRBJ1-3, is GAGVSQSPSNKVTEKGKDVELRCDPISGHTALYWYRQSLGQGLEFLIYFQGNSAPDKSGLPSDRFSAERTGGSVSTLTIQRTQQEDSAVYLCASSLRVGNTIYFGEGSWLTVV.

This clone showed up just once. The chain couples TRBV5-1 to TRBJ2-7, with D tentatively TRBD2 (5 bases). V gave up 4 bases and J gave up 3 bases, with 11 bases separating them. CDR3 length: 13 amino acids. Germline CDR1 and CDR2: SGHRS and YFSETQ. CDR3 DNA sequence: TGCGCCAGCAGCCGTTATGGGAGCTACGAGCAGTACTTC. Encoded protein: CASSRYGSYEQYF.

This clone was observed a single time. The V gene is TRBV10-3, the J gene TRBJ2-3; 11 bases map to TRBD2. CDR1 is ENHRY and CDR2 is SYGVKD in the germline V gene. With 3 bases clipped from V and 10 bases from J, the junction kept 3 bases outside the gene matches. The CDR3 runs to 13 residues. The CDR3 nucleotides read TGTGCCATCAGTGAACTAGCGGGGGAGGCGCAGTATTTT. It translates to CAISELAGEAQYF.

On this clone: An end of the junction does not agree with germline; a read error may underlie this. The CDR3 sequence is CASSLISGRLVGEQFF. The CDR3 region has the DNA TGTGCTAGCAGCTTAATCTCCGGCAGGCTGGTGGGGGAGCAGTTCTTC. The genes are TRBV7-7 and TRBJ2-1, with D unclear. The CDR3 totals 16 residues. CDR1 is SSHAT and CDR2 is FNYEAQ in the germline V gene (reference sequence).

J is TRBJ1-4 and V is TRBV5-1; 7 bases are shared with TRBD1. CDR3 length: 17 residues. Germline loops: CDR1 SGHRS, CDR2 YFSETQ. Trimming at V came to 4 bases and at J to 3 bases, leaving 12 bases not matched to a gene. The DNA for the CDR3 is TGCGCCAGCAGCCAAACCGGGACAGTGAGCCCTAATGAAAAACTGTTTTTT. Translating gives CASSQTGTVSPNEKLFF.

This clone occurred once. V usage is TRBV11-3 and J usage is TRBJ2-1; 12 bases map to TRBD2. CDR3 length equals 14 residues. Trimming took 5 bases from V and 7 from J; bases not matched to a gene: 3. CDR1 is SGHNT and CDR2 is YENEEA in the germline V gene. CDR3 nucleotide sequence: TGTGCCAGCAGCCCAGGACTAGCGGGGAATGAGCAGTTCTTC. Translation gives CASSPGLAGNEQFF.

This chain uses TRBV13 with TRBJ1-2, with 12 bases that match TRBD1. The J segment lost 2 bases and the V segment lost 5 bases, leaving 6 bases of the junction unmatched. This CDR3 has 16 residues. Germline V gives CDR1 PRHDT, CDR2 FYEKMQ (reference sequence). CDR3 amino acids: CASSLRGTGGNYGYTF. As DNA, the CDR3 is TGTGCCAGCAGCCTCCGAGGGACAGGGGGCAACTATGGCTACACCTTC.

This clone was observed a few times. V is TRBV7-6 and J is TRBJ1-2; 9 bases are shared with TRBD1. The CDR3 runs to 16 residues. The ends lost 1 base at V and 6 bases at J; junction bases unmatched: 9. Per germline, CDR1 SGHVS and CDR2 FNYEAQ. In nucleotides, the CDR3 is TGTGCCAGCAGCTTAGATACCGGGACAGGGTACGATGGCTACACCTTC. Protein sequence: CASSLDTGTGYDGYTF.

The chain uses TRBV5-4 and TRBJ2-3, with 7 bases matching TRBD1. Losses at the gene ends were 3 bases for V and 2 bases for J; bases not matched to a gene: 3. Germline V lookup: CDR1 SGHNT, CDR2 YYREEE (reference sequence). The CDR3 sequence is 14 residues long. CDR3 protein: CASSSTGNTDTQYF. For the CDR3, the DNA is TGTGCCAGCAGCTCGACAGGGAACACAGATACGCAGTATTTT. The full variable domain, its missing parts supplied by reference TRBV5-4 and TRBJ2-3, is ETGVTQSPTHLIKTRGQQVTLRCSSQSGHNTVSWYQQALGQGPQFIFQYYREEENGRGNFPPRFSGLQFPNYSSELNVNALELDDSALYLCASSSTGNTDTQYFGPGTRLTVL.

V and J are TRBV10-3 and TRBJ2-3, with a possible D match to TRBD1 (6 bases). With 7 bases removed from V and 5 bases from J, the gap between germline ends came to 16 bases. Germline V CDR1 and CDR2: ENHRY, SYGVKD. This CDR3 contains 14 residues. CDR3 residues: CAITKGQSGDTQYF. The CDR3 DNA is TGTGCCATCACCAAGGGACAATCCGGAGATACGCAGTATTTT.

V and J are TRBV2 and TRBJ1-4, with D hard to call. V dropped 5 bases and J dropped 0 bases, with 10 bases sitting between them. Looked up from germline, CDR1 is SNHLY and CDR2 is FYNNEI. CDR3 length equals 15 residues. CDR3 sequence: CASSWSTPTNEKLFF. The CDR3 DNA reads TGTGCCAGCAGTTGGTCAACGCCAACTAATGAAAAACTGTTTTTT.

This clone came up once. The rearrangement links TRBV9 to TRBJ1-1; D is unclear. V lost 5 bases and J 4 bases, leaving 9 bases between the germline ends. In germline, CDR1 is SGDLS, CDR2 YYNGEE. CDR3 length: 12 residues. The CDR3 sequence is CASRSVGTEAFF. CDR3 nucleotide sequence: TGTGCCAGCAGAAGTGTGGGCACTGAAGCTTTCTTT. The whole variable domain, remainder taken from reference TRBV9 and TRBJ1-1, is DSGVTQTPKHLITATGQRVTLRCSPRSGDLSVYWYQQSLDQGLQFLIQYYNGEERAKGNILERFSAQQFPDLHSELNLSSLELGDSALYFCASRSVGTEAFFGQGTRLTVV.

This clone was seen just once. The rearrangement links TRBV29-1 to TRBJ2-1; the D is unclear. CDR3 size: 11 residues. Per the germline V gene, CDR1 is SQVTM and CDR2 is ANQGSEA. The V and J ends lost 6 bases and 6 bases respectively, with 9 bases between them. CDR3 amino acids: CSVIRVNEQFF. Here the CDR3 DNA reads TGCAGCGTCATTAGAGTCAATGAGCAGTTCTTC.

The chain couples TRBV7-2 to TRBJ1-5; D remains ambiguous. Germline values: CDR1 SGHTA, CDR2 FQGNSA. The germline V and J ends were trimmed by 0 bases and 7 bases, with 4 bases remaining between them. The CDR3 covers 12 residues. CDR3 coding DNA: TGTGCCAGCAGCTTAGCTACCCAGCCCCAGCATTTT. Encoded protein: CASSLATQPQHF.

The chain recombines TRBV2 with TRBJ1-2; unclear D gene. CDR1 is SNHLY and CDR2 is FYNNEI in the germline V gene. The CDR3 covers 14 residues. The germline V and J ends were trimmed by 6 bases and 7 bases, with 18 bases remaining between them. The CDR3 DNA is TGTGCCAGCAGCCCCCTTGAGTGGGGAGGTGGCTACACCTTC. Translation gives CASSPLEWGGGYTF.